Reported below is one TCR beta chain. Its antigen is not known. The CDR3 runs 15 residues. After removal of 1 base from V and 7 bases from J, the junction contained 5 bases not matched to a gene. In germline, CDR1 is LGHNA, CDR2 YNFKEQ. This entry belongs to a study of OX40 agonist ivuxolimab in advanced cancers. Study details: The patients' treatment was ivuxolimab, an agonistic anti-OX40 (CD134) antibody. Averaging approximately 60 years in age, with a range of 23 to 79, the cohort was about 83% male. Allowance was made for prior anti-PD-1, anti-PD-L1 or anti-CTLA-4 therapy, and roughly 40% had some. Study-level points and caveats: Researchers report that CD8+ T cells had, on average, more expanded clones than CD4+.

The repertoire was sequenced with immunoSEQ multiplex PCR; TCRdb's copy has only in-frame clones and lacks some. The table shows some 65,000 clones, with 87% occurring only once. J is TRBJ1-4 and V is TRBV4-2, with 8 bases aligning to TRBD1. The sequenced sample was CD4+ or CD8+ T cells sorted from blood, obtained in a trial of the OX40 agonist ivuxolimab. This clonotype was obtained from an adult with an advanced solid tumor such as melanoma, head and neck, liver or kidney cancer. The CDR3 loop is CASSQVNRGSEKLFF. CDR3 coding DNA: TGTGCCAGCAGCCAAGTCAACAGGGGGAGTGAAAAACTGTTTTTT.